The entry below gives a single T cell receptor beta chain sequence along with its context. This table comes from immunoSEQ multiplex PCR, and its TCRdb copy is limited to in-frame clones, with some not included. The table records around 2.1 million clones, approximately 94% of them present only once. As defined, naive CD8 cells were CD45RO-negative and positively selected for CCR7, with terminally differentiated effector memory CD45RA+ cells excluded. This entry is derived from a study of shared clonotypes between healthy human individuals. Study-level information: Aged 18 to 49, the donors were a couple of women and a few men.

The sequencing input was naive CD8+ T cells from PBMCs. The source is a man between 18 and 29 years old in good health. Some clones in this sample may be carry-over from other donors' samples.

The CDR3 sequence is CASSFGGLGGYTF. For the CDR3, the DNA is TGTGCCAGCAGTTTTGGGGGGCTCGGTGGCTACACCTTC. The chain carries TRBV27 and TRBJ1-2, with TRBD1 as a possible D gene (6 bases). CDR3 size: 13 residues. CDR1 and CDR2 (germline): MNHEY, SMNVEV (reference sequence). Trimming stripped 3 bases from V and 7 bases from J, with 12 bases between.